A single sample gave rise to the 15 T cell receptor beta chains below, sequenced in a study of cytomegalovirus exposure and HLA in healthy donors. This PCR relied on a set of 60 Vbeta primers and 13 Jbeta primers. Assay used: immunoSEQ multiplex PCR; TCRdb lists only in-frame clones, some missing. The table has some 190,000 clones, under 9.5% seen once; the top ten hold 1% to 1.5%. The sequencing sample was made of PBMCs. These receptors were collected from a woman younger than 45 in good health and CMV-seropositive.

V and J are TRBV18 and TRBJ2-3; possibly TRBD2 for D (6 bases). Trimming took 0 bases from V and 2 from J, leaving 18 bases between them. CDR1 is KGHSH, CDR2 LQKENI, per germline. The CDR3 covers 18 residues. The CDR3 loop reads CASSPPPGTLSPTDTQYF. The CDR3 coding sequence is TGTGCCAGCTCACCACCCCCCGGGACTTTAAGCCCCACAGATACGCAGTATTTT.

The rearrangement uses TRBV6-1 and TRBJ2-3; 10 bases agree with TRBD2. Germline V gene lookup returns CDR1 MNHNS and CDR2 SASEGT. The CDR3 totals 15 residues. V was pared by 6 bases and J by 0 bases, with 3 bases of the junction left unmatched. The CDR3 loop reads CASRGLAVSTDTQYF. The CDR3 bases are TGTGCCAGCAGAGGACTAGCGGTTAGCACAGATACGCAGTATTTT.

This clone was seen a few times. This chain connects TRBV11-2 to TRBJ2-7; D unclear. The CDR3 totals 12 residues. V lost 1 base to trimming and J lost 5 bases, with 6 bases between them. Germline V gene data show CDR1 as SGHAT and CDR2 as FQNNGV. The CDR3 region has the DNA TGTGCCAGCAGCTTAGGAGCGAACGAGCAGTACTTC. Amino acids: CASSLGANEQYF.

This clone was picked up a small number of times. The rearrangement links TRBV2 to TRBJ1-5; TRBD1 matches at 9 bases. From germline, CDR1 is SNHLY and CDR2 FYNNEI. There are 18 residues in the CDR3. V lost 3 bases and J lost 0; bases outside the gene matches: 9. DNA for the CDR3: TGTGCCAGCAGTGATCCCGGGACAGGGCCTTATAGCAATCAGCCCCAGCATTTT. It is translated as CASSDPGTGPYSNQPQHF. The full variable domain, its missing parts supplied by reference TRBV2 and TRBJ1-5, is EPEVTQTPSHQVTQMGQEVILRCVPISNHLYFYWYRQILGQKVEFLVSFYNNEISEKSEIFDDQFSVERPDGSNFTLKIRSTKLEDSAMYFCASSDPGTGPYSNQPQHFGDGTRLSIL.

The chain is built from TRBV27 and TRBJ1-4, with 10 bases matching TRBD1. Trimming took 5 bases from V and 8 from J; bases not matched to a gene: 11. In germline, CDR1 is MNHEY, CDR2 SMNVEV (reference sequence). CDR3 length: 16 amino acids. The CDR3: CASSLLRQGAREKLFF. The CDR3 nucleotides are TGTGCCAGCAGTCTCCTCCGACAGGGGGCGCGAGAAAAACTGTTTTTT.

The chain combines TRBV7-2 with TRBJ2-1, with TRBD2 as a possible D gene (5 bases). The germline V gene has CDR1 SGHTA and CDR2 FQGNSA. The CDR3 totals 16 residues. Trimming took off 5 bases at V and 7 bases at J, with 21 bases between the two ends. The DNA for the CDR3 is TGTGCCAGCAGCCCAACTAGTTCAGGCTGGGCTAATGAGCAGTTCTTC. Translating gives CASSPTSSGWANEQFF.

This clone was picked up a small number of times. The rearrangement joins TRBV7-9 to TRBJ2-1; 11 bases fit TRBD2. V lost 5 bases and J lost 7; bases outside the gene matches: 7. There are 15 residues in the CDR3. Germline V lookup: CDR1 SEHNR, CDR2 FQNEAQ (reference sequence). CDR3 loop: CASSGTSGRDNEQFF. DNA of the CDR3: TGTGCCAGCAGCGGCACTAGCGGGAGAGATAATGAGCAGTTCTTC. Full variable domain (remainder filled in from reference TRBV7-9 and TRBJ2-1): DTGVSQNPRHKITKRGQNVTFRCDPISEHNRLYWYRQTLGQGPEFLTYFQNEAQLEKSRLLSDRFSAERPKGSFSTLEIQRTEQGDSAMYLCASSGTSGRDNEQFFGPGTRLTVL.

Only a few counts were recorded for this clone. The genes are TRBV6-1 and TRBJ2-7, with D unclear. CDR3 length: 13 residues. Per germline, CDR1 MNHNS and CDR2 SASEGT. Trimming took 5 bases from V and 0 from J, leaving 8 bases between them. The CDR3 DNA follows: TGTGCCAGCAGTCTGCCCAGCTCCTACGAGCAGTACTTC. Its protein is CASSLPSSYEQYF.

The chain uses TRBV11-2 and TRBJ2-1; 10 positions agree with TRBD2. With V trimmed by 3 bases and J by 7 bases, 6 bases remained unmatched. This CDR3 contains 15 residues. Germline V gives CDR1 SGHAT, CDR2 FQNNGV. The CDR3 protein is CASSFTSGIGNEQFF. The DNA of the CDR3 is TGTGCCAGCAGCTTTACTAGCGGGATCGGGAATGAGCAGTTCTTC.

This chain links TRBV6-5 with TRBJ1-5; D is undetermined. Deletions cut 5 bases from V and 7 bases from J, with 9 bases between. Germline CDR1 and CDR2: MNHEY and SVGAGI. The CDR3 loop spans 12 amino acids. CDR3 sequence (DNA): TGTGCCAGCAGTGAGGGAGCCCAGCCCCAGCATTTT. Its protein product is CASSEGAQPQHF.

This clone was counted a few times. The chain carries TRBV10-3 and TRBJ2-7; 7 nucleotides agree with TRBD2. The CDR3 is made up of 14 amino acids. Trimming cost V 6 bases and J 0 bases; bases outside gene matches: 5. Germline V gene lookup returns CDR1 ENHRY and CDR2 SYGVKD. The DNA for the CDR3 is TGTGCCATCAGGCAGGGAGGGACCTCCTACGAGCAGTACTTC. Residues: CAIRQGGTSYEQYF.

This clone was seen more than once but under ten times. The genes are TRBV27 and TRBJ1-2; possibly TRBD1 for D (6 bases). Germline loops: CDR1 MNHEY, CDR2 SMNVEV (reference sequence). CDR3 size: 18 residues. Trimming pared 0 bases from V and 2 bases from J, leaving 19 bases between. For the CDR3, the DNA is TGTGCCAGCAGTTTATCTCCGACAGGACCCACTGTGAACTATGGCTACACCTTC. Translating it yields CASSLSPTGPTVNYGYTF.

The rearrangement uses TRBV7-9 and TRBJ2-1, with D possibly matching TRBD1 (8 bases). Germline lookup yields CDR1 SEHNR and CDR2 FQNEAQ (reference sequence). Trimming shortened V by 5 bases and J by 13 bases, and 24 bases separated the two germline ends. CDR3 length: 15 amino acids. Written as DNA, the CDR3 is TGTGCCAGCAGCCCCCAGACAGGGGTCGGGACTACACAGTTCTTC. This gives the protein CASSPQTGVGTTQFF.

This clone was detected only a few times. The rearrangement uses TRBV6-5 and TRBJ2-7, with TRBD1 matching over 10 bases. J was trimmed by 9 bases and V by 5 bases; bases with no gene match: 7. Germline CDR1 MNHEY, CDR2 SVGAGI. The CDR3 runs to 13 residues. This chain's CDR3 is CASSLGTGASQYF. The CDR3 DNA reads TGTGCCAGCAGTCTCGGGACAGGGGCTTCGCAGTACTTC.

The CDR3 DNA is TGCGCCAGCAAGGCGGACAGGGGATTAAGCATTCAGTACTTC. This codes for CASKADRGLSIQYF. This rearrangement joins TRBV5-1 to TRBJ2-4, with 9 bases fitting TRBD1. Germline V lookup: CDR1 SGHRS, CDR2 YFSETQ. V lost 6 bases to trimming and J lost 9 bases; unmatched junction nucleotides: 10. This CDR3 region has 14 residues.